A single sample gave rise to the 18 T cell receptor beta chains below, sequenced in a study of cytomegalovirus exposure and HLA in healthy donors. PCR employed 60 Vbeta and 13 Jbeta primers. Only in-frame clones appear in the TCRdb table, and some are missing; sequencing was by immunoSEQ multiplex PCR. The table shows 150,000 to 200,000 clones, with approximately 83% occurring only once. The sequencing sample was made of PBMCs. These receptors were taken from a man aged 18 to 30 in good health and CMV-seropositive.

The rearrangement uses TRBV2 and TRBJ1-1, with TRBD1 as a possible D gene (6 bases). The V end was cut by 5 bases, the J end by 4 bases, with 11 bases between. Germline CDR1 reads SNHLY; CDR2 reads FYNNEI. CDR3 size: 13 residues. CDR3 residues: CASSIQGITEAFF. The CDR3 DNA reads TGTGCCAGCAGTATTCAGGGGATCACTGAAGCTTTCTTT.

V gene TRBV4-1 combines with J gene TRBJ1-4; TRBD1 is a possible D gene (5 bases). Germline values: CDR1 MGHRA, CDR2 YSYEKL. The CDR3 extends over 16 amino acids. Between the trimmed V and J ends, which lost 6 bases and 4 bases, there was a span of 18 bases. CDR3 protein: CASRKTWAGINEKLFF. As DNA, the CDR3 is TGCGCCAGCAGAAAAACGTGGGCAGGGATTAATGAAAAACTGTTTTTT.

This chain connects TRBV7-9 to TRBJ1-5; D unclear. V dropped 1 base and J dropped 0 bases, with 7 bases sitting between them. CDR1 and CDR2 (germline): SEHNR, FQNEAQ (reference sequence). The CDR3 is made up of 15 amino acids. The CDR3 reads CASSLGQASNQPQHF. Written as DNA, the CDR3 is TGTGCCAGCAGCTTAGGCCAGGCTAGCAATCAGCCCCAGCATTTT.

This clone was observed a single time. This rearrangement joins TRBV6-5 to TRBJ1-2; D is unresolved. V gave up 7 bases and J gave up 3 bases, with 9 bases separating them. This CDR3 has 12 residues. Germline V gene lookup returns CDR1 MNHEY and CDR2 SVGAGI. CDR3 protein: CASTGADYGYTF. In DNA, the CDR3 is TGTGCCAGCACGGGAGCGGACTATGGCTACACCTTC.

This chain joins TRBV7-2 and TRBJ2-7; the D is unclear. The CDR3 is 14 amino acids. Per the germline V gene, CDR1 is SGHTA and CDR2 is FQGNSA. Trimming removed 0 bases from V and 0 bases from J, with 6 bases in between. The CDR3 region is CASSLAVSSYEQYF. CDR3 DNA sequence: TGTGCCAGCAGCTTAGCAGTGAGCTCCTACGAGCAGTACTTC.

The chain recombines TRBV5-6 with TRBJ1-2; D gene unclear. CDR3 size: 12 residues. V dropped 4 bases and J dropped 0 bases, with 4 bases sitting between them. Germline V CDR1 and CDR2: SGHDT, YYEEEE. The chain's CDR3 is CASSLSNYGYTF. In nucleotides, the CDR3 is TGTGCCAGCAGCCTCTCTAACTATGGCTACACCTTC.

V usage is TRBV7-6 and J usage is TRBJ2-3; 10 nucleotides agree with TRBD1. The J segment lost 1 base and the V segment lost 5 bases, leaving 9 bases of the junction unmatched. Germline V gene data show CDR1 as SGHVS and CDR2 as FNYEAQ. The CDR3 covers 17 residues. CDR3 DNA: TGTGCCAGCAGCACAATGGGACAGGGGTTTGGCACAGATACGCAGTATTTT. This gives the protein CASSTMGQGFGTDTQYF.

V gene TRBV19 combines with J gene TRBJ1-5, with a weak D call TRBD1 (6 bases). This CDR3 is built from 16 residues. Looked up from germline, CDR1 is LNHDA and CDR2 is SQIVND (reference sequence). The germline V and J ends were trimmed by 1 base and 1 base, with 11 bases remaining between them. For the CDR3, the DNA is TGTGCCAGTAGTATAGGGGCAGGGGTAAGCAATCAGCCCCAGCATTTT. Translated: CASSIGAGVSNQPQHF. Combining the CDR3 with reference TRBV19 and TRBJ1-5 gives the whole variable domain DGGITQSPKYLFRKEGQNVTLSCEQNLNHDAMYWYRQDPGQGLRLIYYSQIVNDFQKGDIAEGYSVSREKKESFPLTVTSAQKNPTAFYLCASSIGAGVSNQPQHFGDGTRLSIL.

The DNA of the CDR3 is TGTGCCAGCAGTGGGGGCCAGGGACTAGCGGGGTACAGAAGCACAGATACGCAGTATTTT. Its translation: CASSGGQGLAGYRSTDTQYF. The gene calls are TRBV2 and TRBJ2-3, with TRBD2 identical over 13 bases. The germline V gene has CDR1 SNHLY and CDR2 FYNNEI. Trimming took 4 bases from V and 0 from J; bases not matched to a gene: 13. CDR3 length equals 20 residues.

This chain's CDR3 is CASSLGWGRSNEKLFF. Written as DNA, the CDR3 is TGTGCCAGCAGCTTAGGGTGGGGCAGGAGTAATGAAAAACTGTTTTTT. The V gene is TRBV11-2, the J gene TRBJ1-4, with a tentative D call TRBD1 (5 bases). Deletions cut 1 base from V and 4 bases from J, with 13 bases between. The germline V gene encodes CDR1 SGHAT and CDR2 FQNNGV. This CDR3 is 16 amino acids long. The full variable domain, rest sourced from reference TRBV11-2 and TRBJ1-4, is EAGVAQSPRYKIIEKRQSVAFWCNPISGHATLYWYQQILGQGPKLLIQFQNNGVVDDSQLPKDRFSAERLKGVDSTLKIQPAKLEDSAVYLCASSLGWGRSNEKLFFGSGTQLSVL.

The chain employs TRBV6-5 and TRBJ1-6, with D hard to call. Germline CDR1 and CDR2: MNHEY and SVGAGI. CDR3 length: 15 amino acids. V lost 4 bases and J 13 bases, leaving 20 bases between the germline ends. CDR3 coding DNA: TGTGCCAGCAGTTGGGGTCTCTCAGCTGGGAGGCCCCTCCACTTT. It translates to CASSWGLSAGRPLHF.

The chain employs TRBV19 and TRBJ1-2; D unresolved. V lost 5 bases to trimming and J lost 0 bases, with 7 bases between them. CDR1 is LNHDA, CDR2 SQIVND, per germline (reference sequence). CDR3 length: 13 amino acids. Here the CDR3 DNA reads TGTGCCAGTAGTCTGAGAGCTAACTATGGCTACACCTTC. Its translation: CASSLRANYGYTF. The complete variable domain, with remaining parts taken from reference TRBV19 and TRBJ1-2, reads DGGITQSPKYLFRKEGQNVTLSCEQNLNHDAMYWYRQDPGQGLRLIYYSQIVNDFQKGDIAEGYSVSREKKESFPLTVTSAQKNPTAFYLCASSLRANYGYTFGSGTRLTVV.

This chain connects TRBV7-2 to TRBJ1-2; possibly TRBD1 for D (5 bases). The germline V and J ends were trimmed by 2 bases and 2 bases, with 12 bases remaining between them. The CDR3 runs 15 residues. Looked up from germline, CDR1 is SGHTA and CDR2 is FQGNSA. The CDR3 loop reads CASSLSRQPNYGYTF. CDR3 DNA: TGTGCCAGCAGCTTATCCCGACAGCCAAACTATGGCTACACCTTC.

This chain links TRBV7-9 with TRBJ1-3; 10 bases map to TRBD1. This CDR3 spans 15 amino acids. With V trimmed by 6 bases and J by 2 bases, 4 bases remained unmatched. Germline CDR1 reads SEHNR; CDR2 reads FQNEAQ (reference sequence). CDR3 bases: TGTGCCAGCAGGGAGGGACAGGGGCCTGGAAACACCATATATTTT. It codes for CASREGQGPGNTIYF.

The CDR3 protein is CASSYSIGEETQYF. The DNA of the CDR3 is TGTGCCAGCAGTTACTCTATAGGAGAAGAGACCCAGTACTTC. The chain combines TRBV6-5 with TRBJ2-5; the D is unclear. CDR1 and CDR2 from the germline V gene are MNHEY and SVGAGI. V was cut by 0 bases and J by 3 bases, with 8 bases left in between. The CDR3 is 14 amino acids.

The chain employs TRBV2 and TRBJ1-5, with unresolved D. Trimming pared 3 bases from V and 4 bases from J, leaving 7 bases between. The CDR3 spans 13 residues. Germline V gene sequence: CDR1 SNHLY, CDR2 FYNNEI. CDR3 coding DNA: TGTGCCAGCAGTGATTCGGGGAATCAGCCCCAGCATTTT. Protein product: CASSDSGNQPQHF.

The chain has TRBV4-3 and TRBJ2-3; 7 bases are shared with TRBD2. J gave up 2 bases and V 0 bases, and 2 bases lay outside the gene matches. Germline V gene lookup returns CDR1 LGHNA and CDR2 YSLEER. This CDR3 has 15 amino acids. This CDR3 is CASSQDGTTTDTQYF. The CDR3 coding sequence is TGCGCCAGCAGCCAAGATGGGACTACCACAGATACGCAGTATTTT.

The chain couples TRBV4-1 to TRBJ2-7; a weak D match, TRBD2 (6 bases). This CDR3 is built from 16 residues. Trimming stripped 0 bases from V and 1 base from J, with 13 bases between. Per germline, CDR1 MGHRA and CDR2 YSYEKL. The CDR3 DNA follows: TGCGCCAGCAGCCAAGAGTGGGCGGGAAAATCCTACGAGCAGTACTTC. This translates into CASSQEWAGKSYEQYF.